Listed below are T cell receptor beta chains from one sample, sequenced in a study of blood T cell repertoires in COVID-19. Sequencing used immunoSEQ multiplex PCR; TCRdb keeps in-frame clones, though not all of them. The table shows fewer than 60,000 clones, with about 77% occurring only once. The specimen was peripheral blood. Every receptor here comes from a human donor in a cohort sampled during active COVID-19. CDR3s include the opening cysteine and the closing phenylalanine or tryptophan. The D gene is left open where the match is weak. Clone size appears in some rows only: once, few, many, or a class for an expanded clone.

clone size: few
V gene: TRBV19
CDR3 length: 15
D gene: TRBD1
J gene: TRBJ1-4
CDR3 protein: CASSTGQGNNEKLFF
CDR3 DNA: TGTGCCAGTAGTACCGGACAGGGTAATAATGAAAAACTGTTTTTT

clone size: .
V gene: TRBV28
CDR3 length: 14
D gene: .
J gene: TRBJ1-6
CDR3 protein: CASSYMPYNSPLHF
CDR3 DNA: TGTGCCAGCAGTTACATGCCCTATAATTCACCCCTCCACTTT

clone size: .
V gene: TRBV27
CDR3 length: 15
D gene: .
J gene: TRBJ2-1
CDR3 protein: CASSLKWSSYNEQFF
CDR3 DNA: TGTGCCAGCAGTTTGAAGTGGAGCTCCTACAATGAGCAGTTCTTC

clone size: .
V gene: TRBV5-1
CDR3 length: 14
D gene: .
J gene: TRBJ2-1
CDR3 protein: CASSLGPEPNEQFF
CDR3 DNA: TGCGCCAGCAGCTTGGGCCCAGAACCCAATGAGCAGTTCTTC

clone size: .
V gene: TRBV5-4
CDR3 length: 16
D gene: TRBD1
J gene: TRBJ2-1
CDR3 protein: CASSLAGAGGIYEQFF
CDR3 DNA: TGTGCCAGCAGCTTGGCCGGGGCAGGGGGCATCTATGAGCAGTTCTTC

clone size: .
V gene: TRBV30
CDR3 length: 15
D gene: TRBD1
J gene: TRBJ1-5
CDR3 protein: CAWSEKDRVGQPQHF
CDR3 DNA: TGTGCCTGGAGCGAAAAGGACAGGGTAGGTCAGCCCCAGCATTTT

clone size: .
V gene: TRBV9
CDR3 length: 14
D gene: TRBD1
J gene: TRBJ2-7
CDR3 protein: CASSVGQEPYEQYF
CDR3 DNA: TGTGCCAGCAGCGTGGGACAGGAACCCTACGAGCAGTACTTC

clone size: .
V gene: TRBV18
CDR3 length: 16
D gene: .
J gene: TRBJ2-2
CDR3 protein: CASSPAWQINTGELFF
CDR3 DNA: TGTGCCAGCTCACCGGCATGGCAGATTAACACCGGGGAGCTGTTTTTT

clone size: .
V gene: TRBV29-1
CDR3 length: 14
D gene: TRBD1
J gene: TRBJ2-5
CDR3 protein: CSVVKGALQETQYF
CDR3 DNA: TGCAGCGTTGTGAAGGGGGCTCTCCAAGAGACCCAGTACTTC

clone size: .
V gene: TRBV19
CDR3 length: 13
D gene: .
J gene: TRBJ2-7
CDR3 protein: CASRLTGRSEQYF
CDR3 DNA: TGTGCCAGTAGGTTAACAGGACGGAGCGAGCAGTACTTC

clone size: .
V gene: TRBV4-3
CDR3 length: 18
D gene: TRBD2
J gene: TRBJ2-5
CDR3 protein: CASSQEIGAAGDQETQYF
CDR3 DNA: TGCGCCAGCAGCCAAGAAATTGGGGCAGCGGGGGACCAAGAGACCCAGTACTTC

clone size: .
V gene: TRBV25-1
CDR3 length: 13
D gene: TRBD1
J gene: TRBJ1-4
CDR3 protein: CASNDRVGEKLFF
CDR3 DNA: TGTGCCAGCAACGACAGGGTTGGGGAAAAACTGTTTTTT

clone size: .
V gene: TRBV5-1
CDR3 length: 13
D gene: TRBD1
J gene: TRBJ1-1
CDR3 protein: CASSRIPGQGPFF
CDR3 DNA: TGCGCCAGCAGCCGTATTCCGGGACAGGGGCCTTTCTTT

clone size: many
V gene: TRBV6-2/TRBV6-3
CDR3 length: 14
D gene: TRBD2
J gene: TRBJ2-1
CDR3 protein: CASSYGLAGGQEFF
CDR3 DNA: TGTGCCAGCAGTTATGGACTAGCGGGGGGGCAAGAATTCTTC

clone size: once
V gene: TRBV18
CDR3 length: 14
D gene: .
J gene: TRBJ2-2
CDR3 protein: CASSPREKDGELFF
CDR3 DNA: TGTGCCAGCTCACCCCGGGAGAAGGACGGGGAGCTGTTTTTT

clone size: .
V gene: TRBV20-1
CDR3 length: 11
D gene: .
J gene: TRBJ1-2
CDR3 protein: CSAWGGYGYTF
CDR3 DNA: TGCAGTGCTTGGGGGGGTTATGGCTACACCTTC

clone size: .
V gene: TRBV28
CDR3 length: 15
D gene: TRBD1
J gene: TRBJ1-6
CDR3 protein: CASSSPGQGSSPLHF
CDR3 DNA: TGTGCCAGCAGTTCCCCAGGACAGGGCAGCTCACCCCTCCACTTT

clone size: .
V gene: TRBV28
CDR3 length: 15
D gene: TRBD1
J gene: TRBJ1-5
CDR3 protein: CASSSGTGGSQPQHF
CDR3 DNA: TGTGCCAGCAGTTCCGGGACAGGGGGCAGTCAGCCCCAGCATTTT